This entry lists 28 T cell receptor beta chains sequenced from one sample in a study of long-term antiretroviral therapy in people with HIV. This was the immunoSEQ v3.0 assay at survey level. The repertoire was sequenced with immunoSEQ multiplex PCR; TCRdb's copy has only in-frame clones and lacks some. The sample lists 15,000 to 20,000 clones; roughly 77% were seen once. Sample: unsorted PBMCs, taken 0.3 years after starting antiretroviral therapy. The receptors come from a man aged 18 to 30 with HIV.

This clone was seen only once. The chain uses TRBV6-1 and TRBJ1-5; TRBD1 is a possible D gene (5 bases). V lost 7 bases and J lost 5, with 15 bases in between. CDR3 length equals 14 residues. The germline V gene has CDR1 MNHNS and CDR2 SASEGT. CDR3 amino acids: CASIPGAPDQPQHF. The CDR3 DNA follows: TGTGCCAGCATCCCTGGGGCACCCGATCAGCCCCAGCATTTT.

The chain joins TRBV5-1 to TRBJ1-2, with 8 bases aligning to TRBD1. This CDR3 has 15 residues. The germline gives CDR1 SGHRS, CDR2 YFSETQ. With 4 bases clipped from V and 8 bases from J, the junction kept 13 bases outside the gene matches. For the CDR3, the DNA is TGCGCCAGCAGCCCCTACGGACAGGGTCTTGACGGCTACACCTTC. Translation: CASSPYGQGLDGYTF. The variable domain in full, completed from reference TRBV5-1 and TRBJ1-2, reads KAGVTQTPRYLIKTRGQQVTLSCSPISGHRSVSWYQQTPGQGLQFLFEYFSETQRNKGNFPGRFSGRQFSNSRSEMNVSTLELGDSALYLCASSPYGQGLDGYTFGSGTRLTVV.

The J gene is TRBJ1-4, the V gene TRBV28; D perhaps matches TRBD1 (5 bases). The CDR3 is 14 amino acids. The germline gives CDR1 MDHEN, CDR2 SYDVKM. Deletions cut 2 bases from V and 7 bases from J, with 11 bases between. CDR3 protein: CASSLGGSLEKLFF. CDR3 coding DNA: TGTGCCAGCAGTTTAGGGGGTTCTCTTGAAAAACTGTTTTTT.

The chain combines TRBV6-1 with TRBJ2-7, with TRBD2 identical over 8 bases. V gave up 4 bases and J gave up 2 bases; unmatched junction bases: 10. The germline V gene has CDR1 MNHNS and CDR2 SASEGT. The CDR3 runs 16 residues. In DNA, the CDR3 is TGTGCCAGCAGTGGCGAACAGCGGGGGAGAACCTACGAGCAGTACTTC. Protein: CASSGEQRGRTYEQYF.

The chain links TRBV27 to TRBJ2-3, with 9 positions matching TRBD1. Germline V CDR1 and CDR2: MNHEY, SMNVEV (reference sequence). V was pared by 8 bases and J by 4 bases, with 7 bases of the junction left unmatched. The CDR3 length is 14 residues. The DNA of the CDR3 is TGTGCCAGCGGGGACAGGGTAGGGTCAGATACGCAGTATTTT. Protein product: CASGDRVGSDTQYF.

The rearrangement uses TRBV11-2 and TRBJ2-2; 9 bases match TRBD2. With 2 bases clipped from V and 6 bases from J, the junction kept 10 bases outside the gene matches. The CDR3 has 17 residues. Germline V gene sequence: CDR1 SGHAT, CDR2 FQNNGV. The DNA for the CDR3 is TGTGCCAGCAGCTTATCTCGGGCGGGGGGGACCTCCGGGGAGCTGTTTTTT. Translated: CASSLSRAGGTSGELFF.

J is TRBJ2-7 and V is TRBV5-6, with D unclear. V lost 1 base and J 6 bases, leaving 8 bases between the germline ends. CDR1 and CDR2 from the germline V gene are SGHDT and YYEEEE. This CDR3 is 12 amino acids long. The CDR3 protein is CASSLNGLEQYV. For the CDR3, the DNA is TGTGCCAGCAGCTTGAACGGCCTCGAGCAGTACGTC.

The chain joins TRBV7-3 to TRBJ1-1; D may be TRBD1 (5 bases). The germline V and J ends were trimmed by 5 bases and 5 bases, with 12 bases remaining between them. The CDR3 covers 13 residues. Germline V gene data show CDR1 as SGHTA and CDR2 as FQGTGA. The CDR3 nucleotides read TGTGCCAGCAGCCGAACGGGGGATACTGAAGCTTTCTTT. This codes for CASSRTGDTEAFF.

This clone has more than one count but fewer than ten. This chain's CDR3 is CASSLSVNSPLHF. The CDR3 nucleotides read TGCGCCAGCAGCTTAAGTGTGAATTCACCCCTCCACTTT. The V gene is TRBV5-1, the J gene TRBJ1-6, with D unclear. The CDR3 covers 13 residues. Germline CDR1 is SGHRS and CDR2 is YFSETQ. Trimming stripped 2 bases from V and 7 bases from J, with 7 bases between.

V is TRBV9 and J is TRBJ2-2; D unresolved. CDR1 is SGDLS, CDR2 YYNGEE, per germline. The CDR3 spans 16 residues. V gave up 4 bases and J gave up 1 base, with 14 bases separating them. CDR3 bases: TGTGCCAGCAGCCTACGGGCGACATGGAACACCGGGGAGCTGTTTTTT. Translated: CASSLRATWNTGELFF.

The chain couples TRBV5-1 to TRBJ2-2; D not resolved. CDR1 is SGHRS and CDR2 is YFSETQ in the germline V gene. The CDR3 is 16 residues long. Trimming shortened V by 2 bases and J by 3 bases, and 14 bases separated the two germline ends. CDR3 in DNA: TGCGCCAGCAGCTTAACAAACGAGCCCTACACCGGGGAGCTGTTTTTT. Its protein is CASSLTNEPYTGELFF.

The J gene is TRBJ2-1, the V gene TRBV29-1; D remains unclear. Germline CDR1 SQVTM, CDR2 ANQGSEA. This CDR3 has 10 amino acids. V was shortened by 4 bases and J by 8 bases, with 6 bases between the two germline ends. The DNA for the CDR3 is TGCAGCGTTGTTTTCTATGAGCAGTTCTTC. Translation gives CSVVFYEQFF.

The gene calls are TRBV2 and TRBJ2-2; 10 bases fit TRBD2. Germline loops: CDR1 SNHLY, CDR2 FYNNEI. The V and J ends lost 6 bases and 1 base, in that order; junction bases with no gene match: 8. The CDR3 has 17 residues. The CDR3 bases are TGTGCCAGCAGGAAGACTAGCGGGCTTAAGAACACCGGGGAGCTGTTTTTT. Its translation: CASRKTSGLKNTGELFF.

The CDR3 sequence: CASSQGIEAFF. CDR3 coding DNA: TGTGCCAGTAGTCAGGGCATTGAAGCTTTCTTT. The chain joins TRBV19 to TRBJ1-1; D is perhaps TRBD1 (5 bases). The CDR3 spans 11 residues. V lost 5 bases and J lost 7, with 8 bases in between. From germline, CDR1 is LNHDA and CDR2 SQIVND (reference sequence). Based on the CDR3 plus reference TRBV19 and TRBJ1-1, the full variable domain is DGGITQSPKYLFRKEGQNVTLSCEQNLNHDAMYWYRQDPGQGLRLIYYSQIVNDFQKGDIAEGYSVSREKKESFPLTVTSAQKNPTAFYLCASSQGIEAFFGQGTRLTVV.

The CDR3 sequence is CASSADRVYGYTF. In DNA form, the CDR3 reads TGTGCCAGCAGTGCGGACAGGGTTTATGGCTACACCTTC. V is TRBV6-1 and J is TRBJ1-2, with 8 positions matching TRBD1. V was clipped by 4 bases and J by 5 bases; unmatched bases: 3. CDR1 MNHNS and CDR2 SASEGT come from the germline V gene. This CDR3 region has 13 residues.

This clone appeared a single time. J is TRBJ2-3 and V is TRBV28; 7 nucleotides line up with TRBD2. V trimming: 8 bases; J trimming: 1 base; junction bases outside the gene matches: 9. CDR1 and CDR2 (germline): MDHEN, SYDVKM. CDR3 length equals 15 residues. CDR3 nucleotide sequence: TGTGCCAGCGTCCCTGCGGGGGAGGGCACAGATACGCAGTATTTT. It specifies CASVPAGEGTDTQYF.

CDR3 sequence reads: CASSDGQDTGELFF. For the CDR3, the DNA is TGTGCCAGCAGTGATGGACAGGACACCGGGGAGCTGTTTTTT. This chain joins TRBV25-1 and TRBJ2-2, with 7 nucleotides matching TRBD1. The V gene's germline CDR1 is MGHDK and CDR2 SYGVNS. This CDR3 is 14 amino acids long. J lost 3 bases, V lost 3 bases, and 1 base had no gene match.

The sample holds a few counts of this clone. This rearrangement joins TRBV5-1 to TRBJ2-7; 9 nucleotides line up with TRBD1. The length of the CDR3 is 15 residues. With V trimmed by 5 bases and J by 2 bases, 8 bases remained unmatched. Germline CDR1 reads SGHRS; CDR2 reads YFSETQ. CDR3 sequence (DNA): TGCGCCAGCAGTTCCCCCGGGACAGGGACCTACGAGCAGTACTTC. Residues: CASSSPGTGTYEQYF. The entire variable domain, with the rest obtained from reference TRBV5-1 and TRBJ2-7, is as follows: KAGVTQTPRYLIKTRGQQVTLSCSPISGHRSVSWYQQTPGQGLQFLFEYFSETQRNKGNFPGRFSGRQFSNSRSEMNVSTLELGDSALYLCASSSPGTGTYEQYFGPGTRLTVT.

CDR3 amino acids: CASSRLAGGLAKNIQYF. The CDR3 bases are TGTGCCAGTTCCCGACTAGCGGGGGGACTAGCCAAAAACATTCAGTACTTC. This chain joins TRBV28 and TRBJ2-4, with TRBD2 matching 13 bases. The CDR3 length is 17 residues. Germline V lookup: CDR1 MDHEN, CDR2 SYDVKM. V was pared by 9 bases and J by 0 bases, with 8 bases of the junction left unmatched.

This rearrangement joins TRBV19 to TRBJ2-2; TRBD2 matches at 8 bases. The CDR3 length is 17 residues. Germline CDR1 is LNHDA and CDR2 is SQIVND (reference sequence). The J segment lost 3 bases and the V segment lost 9 bases, leaving 15 bases of the junction unmatched. The chain's CDR3 is CASYSGLDGAYTGELFF. CDR3 in DNA: TGTGCCAGCTACTCGGGACTAGACGGCGCGTACACCGGGGAGCTGTTTTTT.

In its sample, this clone was seen once. The junction departs from germline at one end; a sequencing error may be responsible. The chain uses TRBV5-1 and TRBJ2-5, with D possibly being TRBD1 (5 bases). The CDR3 extends over 13 amino acids. Germline CDR1 is SGHRS and CDR2 is YFSETQ. CDR3 in DNA: TGCGCCAGCAGGTTGGGGCTGGGGGAGACCCAGTACTTC. Encoded protein: CASRLGLGETQYF.

The gene calls are TRBV30 and TRBJ1-2, with D maybe TRBD1 (5 bases). CDR3 size: 13 residues. From germline, CDR1 is GTSNPN and CDR2 SVGIG (reference sequence). The V gene lost 5 bases and the J gene lost 4 bases, with 14 bases spanning the gap. This CDR3 reads CAWWATRGYGYTF. In DNA, the CDR3 is TGTGCCTGGTGGGCGACAAGGGGCTATGGCTACACCTTC.

V gene TRBV7-9 combines with J gene TRBJ1-3; 10 nucleotides match TRBD1. The trim removed 5 bases at V and 4 bases at J, leaving 14 bases unmatched. This CDR3 region has 18 residues. Germline values: CDR1 SEHNR, CDR2 FQNEAQ (reference sequence). CDR3 loop: CASSPRNAWTGGGNTIYF. The CDR3 DNA reads as TGTGCCAGCAGCCCACGTAACGCCTGGACAGGGGGAGGAAACACCATATATTTT.

The V call is TRBV7-3, the J call TRBJ1-1; D gene uncertain. There are 13 residues in the CDR3. V lost 8 bases to trimming and J lost 0 bases, with 10 bases between them. Germline V CDR1 and CDR2: SGHTA, FQGTGA. This chain's CDR3 is CASRATLNTEAFF. The CDR3 DNA reads as TGTGCCAGCCGTGCTACCTTGAACACTGAAGCTTTCTTT.

The chain links TRBV4-2 to TRBJ2-1; D tentatively reads TRBD1 or TRBD2 (6 bases each). The CDR3 length is 16 residues. The V and J ends lost 0 bases and 6 bases respectively, with 15 bases between them. Germline V gene sequence: CDR1 LGHNA, CDR2 YNFKEQ. The CDR3 coding sequence is TGTGCCAGCAGCCAAGAGGGCAAGGGGGGAATCAATGAGCAGTTCTTC. It codes for CASSQEGKGGINEQFF.

The chain has TRBV7-8 and TRBJ2-2; 8 bases match TRBD2. With V trimmed by 4 bases and J by 6 bases, 10 bases remained unmatched. From germline, CDR1 is SGHVS and CDR2 FQNEAQ. CDR3 length: 16 amino acids. In DNA form, the CDR3 reads TGTGCCAGCAGCTCCTATTCCGGGACTAGTGCCGGGGAGCTGTTTTTT. Its protein is CASSSYSGTSAGELFF.

A few counts support this clone. The chain joins TRBV10-1 to TRBJ1-5; D might be TRBD1 (5 bases). V was trimmed by 0 bases and J by 0 bases, leaving 9 bases between them. CDR1 is WNHNN and CDR2 is SYGVQD in the germline V gene (reference sequence). This CDR3 contains 16 residues. As DNA, the CDR3 is TGCGCCAGCAGTGAGTCCCGCAGGGTTAGCAATCAGCCCCAGCATTTT. Its translation: CASSESRRVSNQPQHF.

This rearrangement joins TRBV4-1 to TRBJ1-1; D is uncertain. Germline V gene lookup returns CDR1 MGHRA and CDR2 YSYEKL. This CDR3 is built from 17 residues. Trimming took off 6 bases at V and 0 bases at J, with 20 bases between the two ends. The CDR3 sequence: CASRQNPPAPMNTEAFF. CDR3 DNA sequence: TGCGCCAGCAGGCAAAACCCCCCCGCCCCAATGAACACTGAAGCTTTCTTT.